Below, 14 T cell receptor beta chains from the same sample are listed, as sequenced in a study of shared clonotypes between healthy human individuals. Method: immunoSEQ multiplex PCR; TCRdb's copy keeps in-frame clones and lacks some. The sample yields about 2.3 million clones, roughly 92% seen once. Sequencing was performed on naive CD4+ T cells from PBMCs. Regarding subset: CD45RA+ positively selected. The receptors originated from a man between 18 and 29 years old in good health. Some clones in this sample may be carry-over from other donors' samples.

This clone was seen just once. The CDR3 DNA is TGTGCCAGCAGCCAACGGGGGGATGAGACCCAGTACTTC. Encoded protein: CASSQRGDETQYF. The chain couples TRBV7-3 to TRBJ2-5; 7 nucleotides agree with TRBD2. V was clipped by 5 bases and J by 5 bases; unmatched bases: 5. The CDR3 runs 13 residues. Germline CDR1 reads SGHTA; CDR2 reads FQGTGA.

CDR3 in DNA: TGTGCCAGCAGTTACAGGGAGAGCTCCTACGAGCAGTACTTC. Residues: CASSYRESSYEQYF. The rearrangement uses TRBV2 and TRBJ2-7, with D possibly TRBD1 on 6 matching bases. Looked up from germline, CDR1 is SNHLY and CDR2 is FYNNEI. The germline V and J ends were trimmed by 5 bases and 0 bases, with 11 bases remaining between them. CDR3 length equals 14 residues.

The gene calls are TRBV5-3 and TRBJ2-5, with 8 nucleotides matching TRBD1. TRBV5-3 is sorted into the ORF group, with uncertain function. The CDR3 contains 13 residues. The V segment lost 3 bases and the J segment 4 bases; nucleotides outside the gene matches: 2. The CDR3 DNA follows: TGTGCCAGAAGCTGGGACAGGTCAGAGACCCAGTACTTC. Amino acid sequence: CARSWDRSETQYF.

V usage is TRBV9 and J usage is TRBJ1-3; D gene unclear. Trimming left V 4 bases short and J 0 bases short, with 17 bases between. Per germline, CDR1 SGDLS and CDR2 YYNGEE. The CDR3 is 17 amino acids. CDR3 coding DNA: TGTGCCAGCAGCCTAAGCGAAAGGGCCTTCTCTGGAAACACCATATATTTT. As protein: CASSLSERAFSGNTIYF.

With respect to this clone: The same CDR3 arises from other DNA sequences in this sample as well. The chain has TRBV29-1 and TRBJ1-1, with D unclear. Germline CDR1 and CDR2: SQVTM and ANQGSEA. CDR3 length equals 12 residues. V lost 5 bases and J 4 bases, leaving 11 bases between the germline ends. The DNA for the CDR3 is TGCAGCGTTCGGACCGGGCGCACTGAAGCTTTCTTT. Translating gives CSVRTGRTEAFF.

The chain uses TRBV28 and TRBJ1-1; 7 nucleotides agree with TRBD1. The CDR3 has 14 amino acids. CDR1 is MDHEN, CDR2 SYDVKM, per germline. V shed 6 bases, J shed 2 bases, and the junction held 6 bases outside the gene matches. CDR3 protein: CASRLGTANTEAFF. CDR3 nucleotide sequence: TGTGCCAGCAGGTTGGGGACAGCCAACACTGAAGCTTTCTTT.

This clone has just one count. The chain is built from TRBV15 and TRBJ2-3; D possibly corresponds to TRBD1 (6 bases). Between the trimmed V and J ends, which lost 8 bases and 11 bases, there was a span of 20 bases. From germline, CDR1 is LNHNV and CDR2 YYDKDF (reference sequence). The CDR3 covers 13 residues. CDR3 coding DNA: TGTGCCACCGAGGCTGGGGGCCGCTCTAGGCAGTATTTT. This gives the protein CATEAGGRSRQYF.

CDR3 amino acids: CASSGQGGLNEKLFF. CDR3 nucleotide sequence: TGTGCCAGCAGCGGACAGGGGGGGCTTAATGAAAAACTGTTTTTT. This chain uses TRBV6-1 with TRBJ1-4; TRBD1 aligns across 10 bases. The CDR3 is 15 residues long. In germline, CDR1 is MNHNS, CDR2 SASEGT. With 6 bases clipped from V and 4 bases from J, the junction kept 5 bases outside the gene matches.

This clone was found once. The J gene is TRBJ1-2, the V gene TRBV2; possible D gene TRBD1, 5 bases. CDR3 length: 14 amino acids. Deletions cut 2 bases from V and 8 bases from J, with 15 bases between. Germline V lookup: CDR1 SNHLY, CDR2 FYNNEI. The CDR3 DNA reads TGTGCCAGCAGTGAAACGACAGCCTCCATAGGCTACACCTTC. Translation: CASSETTASIGYTF.

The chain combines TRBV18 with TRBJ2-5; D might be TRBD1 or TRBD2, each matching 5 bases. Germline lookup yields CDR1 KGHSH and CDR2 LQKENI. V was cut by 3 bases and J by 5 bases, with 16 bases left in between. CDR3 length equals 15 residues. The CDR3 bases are TGTGCCAGCTCACCTTTAACCGGGGCTATGGAGACCCAGTACTTC. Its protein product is CASSPLTGAMETQYF.

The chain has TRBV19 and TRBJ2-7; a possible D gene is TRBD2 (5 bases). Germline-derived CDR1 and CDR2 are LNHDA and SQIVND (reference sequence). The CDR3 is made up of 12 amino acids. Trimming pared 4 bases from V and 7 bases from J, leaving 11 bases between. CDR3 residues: CASSRGSGEQYF. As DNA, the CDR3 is TGTGCCAGTAGTAGGGGATCGGGGGAGCAGTACTTC. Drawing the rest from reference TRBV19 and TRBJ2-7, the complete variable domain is DGGITQSPKYLFRKEGQNVTLSCEQNLNHDAMYWYRQDPGQGLRLIYYSQIVNDFQKGDIAEGYSVSREKKESFPLTVTSAQKNPTAFYLCASSRGSGEQYFGPGTRLTVT.

DNA for the CDR3: TGCGCCAGCAGCCCGGGGGGGGGAGATACGCAGTATTTT. Translating it yields CASSPGGGDTQYF. This chain joins TRBV4-3 and TRBJ2-3; 8 bases agree with TRBD2. Trimming took 4 bases from V and 5 from J; bases not matched to a gene: 2. There are 13 residues in the CDR3. Germline CDR1 and CDR2: LGHNA and YSLEER.

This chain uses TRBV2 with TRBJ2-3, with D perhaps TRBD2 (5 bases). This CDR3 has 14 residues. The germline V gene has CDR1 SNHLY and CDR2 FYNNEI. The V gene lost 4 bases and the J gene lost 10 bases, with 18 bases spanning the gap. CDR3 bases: TGTGCCAGCAGTGGTCGGACTCCCTCCCTATCGCAGTATTTT. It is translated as CASSGRTPSLSQYF.

The DNA for the CDR3 is TGTGCCAGCAGTTTCGATAAGCGGGCCGGGAGCAATCAGCCCCAGCATTTT. Amino acid sequence: CASSFDKRAGSNQPQHF. This chain connects TRBV28 to TRBJ1-5; D not certain. Germline lookup yields CDR1 MDHEN and CDR2 SYDVKM. This CDR3 is 17 amino acids long. Trimming cost V 3 bases and J 1 base, with 16 bases left between them.